Here is one T cell receptor beta chain with its context. The antigen remains undetermined. Germline values: CDR1 LGHNA, CDR2 YNFKEQ. With 4 bases clipped from V and 7 bases from J, the junction kept 8 bases outside the gene matches. This CDR3 contains 14 residues. This entry comes from a study of long-term antiretroviral therapy in people with HIV. Points from the study as a whole: Whereas controls had wider CDR3 length ranges, HIV repertoires had narrower ones.

The assay used was immunoSEQ (version v3.0), run at survey level. Only in-frame clones appear in the TCRdb table, and some are missing; sequencing was by immunoSEQ multiplex PCR. The data contain some 40,000 clones, about 94% of them singletons. This TCR came from a man in his thirties or forties with HIV. The chain links TRBV4-2 to TRBJ2-3, with 7 bases matching TRBD2. Sequenced material: unsorted PBMCs, taken around 9 years after starting antiretroviral therapy. The CDR3 loop is CASSPSGLKNTQYF. In nucleotides, the CDR3 is TGTGCCAGCAGCCCTAGCGGACTAAAGAATACGCAGTATTTT.